This TCR beta chain originates from a study of blood T cell repertoires in COVID-19. Study details: Collection of acute and convalescent COVID-19 samples took place in the United States, Italy and Spain. Sources were T cells, B-cell-depleted T cells, or PBMCs; the material itself was cDNA or gDNA.

Germline V CDR1 and CDR2: SEHNR, FQNEAQ (reference sequence). The ends were cut back, 5 bases at V and 1 base at J, with 11 bases in the middle. This CDR3 contains 14 residues. As processed by the authors: Counts of nucleated cells, estimated from reference gene primer amplification, were obtained. Clones were read by immunoSEQ multiplex PCR, and TCRdb kept only the in-frame ones, dropping some. The V and J calls and clone size come from that table; D and trimming were worked out from the DNA. This table has about 160,000 clones, 77% appearing once. This clone was detected only once. This sequence was found in a man in his 70s with acute or convalescent COVID-19. Material: peripheral blood. The rearrangement joins TRBV7-9 to TRBJ1-1; tentatively, D is TRBD1 (5 bases). CDR3 DNA sequence: TGTGCCAGCAGCGCGGACATCGGGAACACTGAAGCTTTCTTT. This codes for CASSADIGNTEAFF.